The 21 T cell receptor beta chains below come from one sample, sequenced in a study of blood T cell repertoires in COVID-19. TCRdb's table, derived via immunoSEQ multiplex PCR, lists solely in-frame clones and lacks some. The table shows 330,000 or so clones, with approximately 88% occurring only once. Material for sequencing was peripheral blood. Receptors were obtained from a man aged 30 to 45 with COVID-19, enrolled during active disease.

The V call is TRBV9, the J call TRBJ2-7; 7 bases are shared with TRBD1. V lost 2 bases, J lost 9 bases, and 8 bases stayed unmatched. The CDR3 contains 13 residues. Germline CDR1 is SGDLS and CDR2 is YYNGEE. The CDR3 loop is CASSVGQDTSQYF. In nucleotides, the CDR3 is TGTGCCAGCAGCGTTGGACAGGACACCTCGCAGTACTTC.

This clone was recorded once. The chain links TRBV4-1 to TRBJ2-1; 16 bases agree with TRBD2. The germline CDR1 and CDR2 sequences are MGHRA and YSYEKL. CDR3 length equals 16 residues. The V and J ends lost 4 bases and 10 bases, in that order; junction bases with no gene match: 7. The CDR3 DNA sequence: TGCGCCAGCAGCCGGGGACTAGCGGGAGGGTTTCGGGAGCAGTTCTTC. Residues: CASSRGLAGGFREQFF.

Note on this clone: One end of the junction does not line up with germline, which may come from a read error. V gene TRBV3-1 (or the pseudogene TRBV3-2) combines with J gene TRBJ1-6; D is perhaps TRBD1 (5 bases). The CDR3 is made up of 14 amino acids. Germline loops: CDR1 LGHDT, CDR2 YNNKEL (reference sequence). The CDR3 sequence is CACVGGANLSPLHF. The CDR3 nucleotides read TGCGCTTGTGTGGGGGGAGCGAATCTATCACCCCTCCACTTT.

The chain carries TRBV10-2 and TRBJ2-7, with 10 positions matching TRBD1. This CDR3 contains 13 residues. V lost 5 bases to trimming and J lost 4 bases; unmatched junction nucleotides: 2. Germline lookup yields CDR1 WSHSY and CDR2 SAAADI. The CDR3 loop is CASSWDRGYEQYF. Written as DNA, the CDR3 is TGCGCCAGCAGTTGGGACAGGGGTTACGAGCAGTACTTC.

This chain connects TRBV7-3 to TRBJ1-1; D remains ambiguous. Trimming took off 4 bases at V and 1 base at J, with 7 bases between the two ends. The germline gives CDR1 SGHTA, CDR2 FQGTGA. The CDR3 consists of 13 residues. The CDR3 DNA sequence: TGTGCCAGCAGCTCACACCAGAACACTGAAGCTTTCTTT. This encodes CASSSHQNTEAFF.

The sample holds one count of this clone. The chain recombines TRBV9 with TRBJ2-3; 10 bases are a match to TRBD1. V gave up 3 bases and J gave up 3 bases; unmatched junction bases: 19. The CDR3 sequence is 20 residues long. Germline loops: CDR1 SGDLS, CDR2 YYNGEE. CDR3 residues: CASSGQWGQGPSEVTDTQYF. The DNA for the CDR3 is TGTGCCAGCAGCGGACAGTGGGGACAGGGGCCTTCCGAGGTGACAGATACGCAGTATTTT. Full variable domain (remainder filled in from reference TRBV9 and TRBJ2-3): DSGVTQTPKHLITATGQRVTLRCSPRSGDLSVYWYQQSLDQGLQFLIQYYNGEERAKGNILERFSAQQFPDLHSELNLSSLELGDSALYFCASSGQWGQGPSEVTDTQYFGPGTRLTVL.

This sequence joins TRBV5-6 and TRBJ2-5; possible D gene TRBD2, 5 bases. The CDR3 consists of 14 residues. The germline V and J ends were trimmed by 2 bases and 3 bases, with 11 bases remaining between them. Germline lookup yields CDR1 SGHDT and CDR2 YYEEEE. CDR3 sequence reads: CASSFGGMEETQYF. In nucleotides, the CDR3 is TGTGCCAGCAGCTTTGGAGGTATGGAAGAGACCCAGTACTTC.

The chain joins TRBV28 to TRBJ1-3; 10 bases align to TRBD1. CDR3 length: 18 amino acids. From germline, CDR1 is MDHEN and CDR2 SYDVKM. The trim removed 6 bases at V and 0 bases at J, leaving 11 bases unmatched. Here the CDR3 reads CASSSIRDRGSSGNTIYF. The CDR3 bases are TGTGCCAGCAGCTCAATCCGGGACAGGGGAAGCTCTGGAAACACCATATATTTT.

This clone was detected a few times. CDR3 in DNA: TGTGCCAGCATTCAGGGACTAGCGGGCGGGGAGCTGTTTTTT. It specifies CASIQGLAGGELFF. The chain employs TRBV2 and TRBJ2-2; 12 bases agree with TRBD2. Germline CDR1 and CDR2: SNHLY and FYNNEI. V was pared by 7 bases and J by 7 bases, with 4 bases of the junction left unmatched. This CDR3 comprises 14 residues. The full variable domain, in which reference TRBV2 and TRBJ2-2 provide the parts outside the CDR3, is EPEVTQTPSHQVTQMGQEVILRCVPISNHLYFYWYRQILGQKVEFLVSFYNNEISEKSEIFDDQFSVERPDGSNFTLKIRSTKLEDSAMYFCASIQGLAGGELFFGEGSRLTVL.

This chain links TRBV2 with TRBJ1-2; 8 nucleotides match TRBD1. The germline V gene has CDR1 SNHLY and CDR2 FYNNEI. J gave up 1 base and V 4 bases, and 11 bases lay outside the gene matches. This CDR3 has 17 residues. The CDR3 DNA reads as TGTGCCAGCAGTGTCTTGCTATACAGGGGGAGTAACTATGGCTACACCTTC. This translates into CASSVLLYRGSNYGYTF.

This clone was seen more than once but under ten times. The chain combines TRBV7-9 with TRBJ1-6; TRBD1 aligns across 8 bases. The CDR3 totals 15 residues. Germline-derived CDR1 and CDR2 are SEHNR and FQNEAQ (reference sequence). J was trimmed by 7 bases and V by 6 bases; bases with no gene match: 8. The DNA for the CDR3 is TGTGCCAGCAGTCTAGGTGGACAGGGCAATTCACCCCTCCACTTT. This translates into CASSLGGQGNSPLHF. The full variable domain, rest sourced from reference TRBV7-9 and TRBJ1-6, is DTGVSQNPRHKITKRGQNVTFRCDPISEHNRLYWYRQTLGQGPEFLTYFQNEAQLEKSRLLSDRFSAERPKGSFSTLEIQRTEQGDSAMYLCASSLGGQGNSPLHFGNGTRLTVT.

A single count supports this clone. This chain links TRBV30 with TRBJ2-7; the D gene is possibly TRBD2 (5 bases). The germline CDR1 and CDR2 sequences are GTSNPN and SVGIG (reference sequence). The CDR3 has 13 residues. Trimming took 1 base from V and 3 from J, leaving 10 bases between them. CDR3 region: CAWSGTGYYEQYF. The CDR3 DNA reads TGTGCCTGGAGTGGGACGGGGTACTACGAGCAGTACTTC.

This chain connects TRBV30 to TRBJ2-3; TRBD2 agrees at 10 bases. The CDR3 is made up of 16 amino acids. Unmatched junction bases numbered 7, after V lost 3 bases and J lost 1 base. Germline lookup yields CDR1 GTSNPN and CDR2 SVGIG (reference sequence). CDR3 in DNA: TGTGCCTGGAGCCCCGCCCTAGCGGGGGGCACAGATACGCAGTATTTT. This translates into CAWSPALAGGTDTQYF.

This clone was found once. This chain connects TRBV3-1 (or the pseudogene TRBV3-2) to TRBJ2-7; D is unclear. CDR3 length equals 15 residues. Germline V CDR1 and CDR2: LGHDT, YNNKEL (reference sequence). The germline V and J ends were trimmed by 0 bases and 2 bases, with 11 bases remaining between them. The CDR3 bases are TGTGCCAGCAGCCAAGAAGGTATGGGCACCTACGAGCAGTACTTC. Its translation: CASSQEGMGTYEQYF.

This chain uses TRBV12-3 or TRBV12-4 with TRBJ2-1; a possible D gene is TRBD2 (5 bases). The CDR3 extends over 13 amino acids. V was shortened by 2 bases and J by 8 bases, with 10 bases between the two germline ends. CDR3 sequence: CASSLSSGDEQFF. The CDR3, as DNA: TGTGCCAGCAGTTTATCCAGCGGCGATGAGCAGTTCTTC.

The chain is built from TRBV7-2 and TRBJ1-4; TRBD1 matches 7 bases. Germline assignment: CDR1 SGHTA and CDR2 FQGNSA. This CDR3 comprises 14 residues. V lost 5 bases to trimming and J lost 5 bases; unmatched junction nucleotides: 5. The CDR3 DNA follows: TGTGCCAGCAGCGTGGACAGGCGGAATGAAAAACTGTTTTTT. This translates into CASSVDRRNEKLFF. Drawing the rest from reference TRBV7-2 and TRBJ1-4, the complete variable domain is GAGVSQSPSNKVTEKGKDVELRCDPISGHTALYWYRQSLGQGLEFLIYFQGNSAPDKSGLPSDRFSAERTGGSVSTLTIQRTQQEDSAVYLCASSVDRRNEKLFFGSGTQLSVL.

The rearrangement links TRBV7-8 to TRBJ2-1, with a possible D match to TRBD2 (5 bases). CDR1 and CDR2 (germline): SGHVS, FQNEAQ. The V and J ends lost 1 base and 3 bases respectively, with 7 bases between them. The CDR3 consists of 14 residues. CDR3 sequence: CASSLGGSYNEQFF. Here the CDR3 DNA reads TGTGCCAGCAGCTTAGGTGGGAGCTACAATGAGCAGTTCTTC.

This chain links TRBV2 with TRBJ1-6; D uncertain. Per germline, CDR1 SNHLY and CDR2 FYNNEI. The V end was cut by 2 bases, the J end by 0 bases, with 5 bases between. This CDR3 contains 15 residues. CDR3 in DNA: TGTGCCAGCAGTGAACGGAGCTCCTATAATTCACCCCTCCACTTT. Protein: CASSERSSYNSPLHF.

The rearrangement links TRBV29-1 to TRBJ1-2; 9 bases line up with TRBD1. There are 18 residues in the CDR3. The germline V gene has CDR1 SQVTM and CDR2 ANQGSEA. The V segment lost 0 bases and the J segment 4 bases; nucleotides outside the gene matches: 15. The CDR3: CSVEDLSGTGKESYGYTF. The CDR3 DNA is TGCAGCGTTGAAGATCTTTCCGGGACAGGGAAGGAGAGCTATGGCTACACCTTC. Based on the CDR3 plus reference TRBV29-1 and TRBJ1-2, the full variable domain is SAVISQKPSRDICQRGTSLTIQCQVDSQVTMMFWYRQQPGQSLTLIATANQGSEATYESGFVIDKFPISRPNLTFSTLTVSNMSPEDSSIYLCSVEDLSGTGKESYGYTFGSGTRLTVV.

The chain uses TRBV4-3 and TRBJ2-7; D is uncertain. The V gene's germline CDR1 is LGHNA and CDR2 YSLEER. V gave up 0 bases and J gave up 2 bases, with 8 bases separating them. The CDR3 totals 14 residues. The CDR3: CASSQDMSTYEQYF. CDR3 nucleotides: TGCGCCAGCAGCCAAGATATGAGCACCTACGAGCAGTACTTC.

V is TRBV5-4 and J is TRBJ1-3; 10 positions agree with TRBD1. Germline V lookup: CDR1 SGHNT, CDR2 YYREEE (reference sequence). The CDR3 spans 19 residues. V was pared by 4 bases and J by 0 bases, with 13 bases of the junction left unmatched. The CDR3 region has the DNA TGTGCCAGCAGCCCCGGGACAGGGGCTTTACTCCCCTCTGGAAACACCATATATTTT. Translation gives CASSPGTGALLPSGNTIYF.